These 32 T cell receptor beta chains share one sample of origin, sequenced in a study of cytomegalovirus exposure and HLA in healthy donors. The PCR had 60 Vbeta and 13 Jbeta primers. Clones were sequenced by immunoSEQ multiplex PCR, and TCRdb holds only the in-frame ones, with some missing. The sample lists 100,000 or so clones; about 66% were seen once. Sequenced material: PBMCs. The receptors come from a young man in good health and CMV-seronegative.

This chain joins TRBV5-8 and TRBJ2-7, with D hard to call. The germline gives CDR1 SGHTS, CDR2 YDEGEE. This CDR3 is 12 amino acids long. V was cut by 3 bases and J by 5 bases, with 9 bases left in between. The CDR3, as DNA: TGTGCCAGCAGCTCTGAGCTACACGAGCAGTACTTC. Amino acids: CASSSELHEQYF.

There are a few counts of this clone. The CDR3 is CASSQVSGRRDEQYF. CDR3 nucleotide sequence: TGCGCCAGCAGCCAAGTGAGCGGAAGAAGGGACGAGCAGTACTTC. This chain connects TRBV4-1 to TRBJ2-7; TRBD2 might be the D (5 bases). From germline, CDR1 is MGHRA and CDR2 YSYEKL. CDR3 size: 15 residues. The V and J ends lost 1 base and 5 bases respectively, with 15 bases between them.

In its sample, this clone was seen a few times. The chain uses TRBV11-2 and TRBJ1-2; D possibly corresponds to TRBD1 (5 bases). Trimming took 4 bases from V and 8 from J, leaving 14 bases between them. CDR1 and CDR2 from the germline V gene are SGHAT and FQNNGV. The CDR3 extends over 13 amino acids. The CDR3 bases are TGTGCCAGCAGCTCAACCCAGGGTGGCGGCTACACCTTC. Protein: CASSSTQGGGYTF.

The rearrangement uses TRBV19 and TRBJ1-1; the match to TRBD1 covers 7 bases. Germline V gene data show CDR1 as LNHDA and CDR2 as SQIVND (reference sequence). The CDR3 is 18 residues long. V dropped 5 bases and J dropped 0; count of bases not matched to a gene: 15. This CDR3 reads CASSPGGTAPTLNTEAFF. The CDR3 coding sequence is TGTGCCAGTAGTCCCGGAGGGACAGCACCTACCTTGAACACTGAAGCTTTCTTT.

This chain links TRBV27 with TRBJ2-5; 8 nucleotides agree with TRBD1. This CDR3 spans 14 amino acids. J gave up 5 bases and V 3 bases, and 5 bases lay outside the gene matches. Germline V gene sequence: CDR1 MNHEY, CDR2 SMNVEV (reference sequence). The CDR3 is CASSFSRGLETQYF. CDR3 DNA: TGTGCCAGCAGTTTTAGCAGGGGGCTTGAGACCCAGTACTTC.

The sample holds a few counts of this clone. The chain joins TRBV4-1 to TRBJ1-1, with TRBD1 matching 7 bases. Germline trimming cut 5 bases from V and 8 bases from J; bases unmatched to any gene: 5. This CDR3 spans 12 amino acids. Germline CDR1 reads MGHRA; CDR2 reads YSYEKL. The CDR3 region has the DNA TGCGCCAGCAGCGCGGGACAGACCGAAGCTTTCTTT. Translation gives CASSAGQTEAFF.

This clone was picked up a small number of times. The V gene is TRBV10-3, the J gene TRBJ1-3; D gene unclear. This CDR3 has 13 amino acids. Trimming cost V 10 bases and J 0 bases, with 10 bases left between them. CDR1 ENHRY and CDR2 SYGVKD come from the germline V gene. CDR3 sequence reads: CATRGNSGNTIYF. The DNA for the CDR3 is TGTGCCACCCGAGGCAACTCTGGAAACACCATATATTTT.

The CDR3 DNA is TGCGCCAGCAGCCTCCAACCCGGGACAGGGGCCTACGAGCAGTACTTC. Amino acid sequence: CASSLQPGTGAYEQYF. This chain connects TRBV5-1 to TRBJ2-7, with 10 bases aligning to TRBD1. CDR1 is SGHRS and CDR2 is YFSETQ in the germline V gene. CDR3 length: 16 amino acids. The V segment lost 4 bases and the J segment 2 bases; nucleotides outside the gene matches: 9.

Details on this clone: Compared with germline, one end of the junction differs, possibly owing to a read error. J is TRBJ1-3 and V is TRBV9, with a weak D call TRBD1 (5 bases). The CDR3 totals 13 residues. The germline V gene encodes CDR1 SGDLS and CDR2 YYNGEE. The CDR3: CASSTRGEAARDF. CDR3 nucleotides: TGTGCCAGCAGCACGCGGGGGGAAGCAGCAAGGGATTTT.

The chain recombines TRBV5-1 with TRBJ2-1, with 9 bases matching TRBD2. The CDR3 contains 16 residues. J gave up 1 base and V 4 bases, and 6 bases lay outside the gene matches. CDR1 is SGHRS and CDR2 is YFSETQ in the germline V gene. The CDR3 DNA sequence: TGCGCCAGCAGCGAGGGTAGCGGGAGTTCCTACAATGAGCAGTTCTTC. This codes for CASSEGSGSSYNEQFF.

The V and J genes are TRBV4-1 and TRBJ2-7; D gene unclear. Trimming left V 0 bases short and J 2 bases short, with 11 bases between. Germline V gene lookup returns CDR1 MGHRA and CDR2 YSYEKL. The CDR3 is 15 amino acids. In nucleotides, the CDR3 is TGCGCCAGCAGCCAAGAAGATAGTCAGGCCTACGAGCAGTACTTC. Protein sequence: CASSQEDSQAYEQYF.

The chain uses TRBV10-1 and TRBJ2-7, with TRBD2 matching 12 bases. J was trimmed by 4 bases and V by 11 bases; bases with no gene match: 6. Germline loops: CDR1 WNHNN, CDR2 SYGVQD (reference sequence). The CDR3 contains 13 residues. CDR3 nucleotides: TGCGCCCACAGGACTAGCGGGATGTACGAGCAGTACTTC. It encodes CAHRTSGMYEQYF.

The chain recombines TRBV9 with TRBJ1-5; the match to TRBD1 covers 7 bases. CDR3 length: 15 amino acids. The V gene end was trimmed by 0 bases and the J gene end by 3 bases; junction bases not matched to a gene: 3. CDR1 SGDLS and CDR2 YYNGEE come from the germline V gene. The CDR3 nucleotides are TGTGCCAGCAGCGTAGAAGGGACAGTCAATCAGCCCCAGCATTTT. Protein sequence: CASSVEGTVNQPQHF.

V and J are TRBV6-4 and TRBJ2-3, with a tentative D call TRBD1 (6 bases). The CDR3 is 14 amino acids. Trimming shortened V by 6 bases and J by 2 bases, and 12 bases separated the two germline ends. Germline assignment: CDR1 MRHNA and CDR2 SNTAGT. CDR3 nucleotide sequence: TGTGCCAGCAGCGGGGACACACACACAGATACGCAGTATTTT. Translating it yields CASSGDTHTDTQYF.

The chain carries TRBV5-4 and TRBJ1-6; tentative D call: TRBD1 (6 bases). Trimming shortened V by 0 bases and J by 9 bases, and 16 bases separated the two germline ends. Germline CDR1 is SGHNT and CDR2 is YYREEE (reference sequence). This CDR3 is built from 16 residues. CDR3 in DNA: TGTGCCAGCAGCTTGGATCCGCTCGGGACAAGTTCACCCCTCCACTTT. As protein: CASSLDPLGTSSPLHF.

The genes are TRBV28 and TRBJ1-4; D is possibly TRBD1 (6 bases). Germline loops: CDR1 MDHEN, CDR2 SYDVKM. CDR3 length: 16 amino acids. The V end lost 3 bases, the J end lost 8 bases, and 19 bases lay between the germline ends. The CDR3 loop is CASSFLIWGPEEKLFF. The DNA for the CDR3 is TGTGCCAGCAGTTTTCTGATATGGGGGCCGGAGGAAAAACTGTTTTTT.

J is TRBJ2-7 and V is TRBV7-9, with 8 bases lining up with TRBD2. The CDR3 extends over 16 amino acids. Looked up from germline, CDR1 is SEHNR and CDR2 is FQNEAQ (reference sequence). After removal of 3 bases from V and 0 bases from J, the junction contained 7 bases not matched to a gene. This chain's CDR3 is CASSLWTSSVSYEQYF. The CDR3 region has the DNA TGTGCCAGCAGCTTGTGGACTAGCTCAGTCTCCTACGAGCAGTACTTC.

The chain employs TRBV7-9 and TRBJ1-1; 8 bases line up with TRBD1. The germline V gene has CDR1 SEHNR and CDR2 FQNEAQ (reference sequence). This CDR3 region has 17 residues. V dropped 7 bases and J dropped 0; count of bases not matched to a gene: 13. The CDR3 coding sequence is TGTGCCAGCACCCCATTTCAGGGACAGGCCTTGAACACTGAAGCTTTCTTT. Amino acid sequence: CASTPFQGQALNTEAFF.

The V and J genes are TRBV2 and TRBJ2-1; D remains ambiguous. The ends were cut back, 4 bases at V and 8 bases at J, with 6 bases in the middle. Looked up from germline, CDR1 is SNHLY and CDR2 is FYNNEI. The CDR3 length is 11 residues. CDR3 sequence reads: CASSVADEQFF. The CDR3 coding sequence is TGTGCCAGCAGTGTTGCGGATGAGCAGTTCTTC.

The table lists this clone with a few counts. This chain joins TRBV29-1 and TRBJ2-3; 9 bases line up with TRBD2. The J segment lost 0 bases and the V segment lost 7 bases, leaving 5 bases of the junction unmatched. Germline V gives CDR1 SQVTM, CDR2 ANQGSEA. The CDR3 is 14 amino acids. The CDR3 region is CSGGLARSTDTQYF. CDR3 bases: TGCAGCGGTGGACTAGCGAGGAGCACAGATACGCAGTATTTT.

This chain connects TRBV20-1 to TRBJ2-1; D is uncertain. This CDR3 contains 10 residues. The V gene lost 5 bases and the J gene lost 10 bases, with 9 bases spanning the gap. CDR1 and CDR2 from the germline V gene are DFQATT and SNEGSKA (reference sequence). CDR3 residues: CSAGNTEQFF. The CDR3 nucleotides are TGCAGTGCTGGCAACACCGAGCAGTTCTTC.

The CDR3 protein is CASSPLQGFNTEAFF. CDR3 in DNA: TGTGCCAGCAGTCCGCTACAGGGGTTTAACACTGAAGCTTTCTTT. The gene calls are TRBV6-5 and TRBJ1-1, with TRBD1 matching 7 bases. Germline lookup yields CDR1 MNHEY and CDR2 SVGAGI. There are 15 residues in the CDR3. Germline trimming cut 5 bases from V and 2 bases from J; bases unmatched to any gene: 8.

CDR3 region: CASSPGARYGYTF. CDR3 nucleotide sequence: TGTGCCAGCTCACCAGGGGCTCGCTATGGCTACACCTTC. J is TRBJ1-2 and V is TRBV18; D is possibly TRBD1 (5 bases). CDR1 is KGHSH and CDR2 is LQKENI in the germline V gene. CDR3 length equals 13 residues. V was pared by 2 bases and J by 4 bases, with 8 bases between.

V and J are TRBV19 and TRBJ2-7, with D perhaps matching TRBD2 (6 bases). Germline CDR1 reads LNHDA; CDR2 reads SQIVND (reference sequence). Between the trimmed V and J ends, which lost 1 base and 0 bases, there was a span of 13 bases. This CDR3 has 16 amino acids. CDR3 coding DNA: TGTGCCAGTAGTATAGCGGCGCGGGAACCCTCCTACGAGCAGTACTTC. It specifies CASSIAAREPSYEQYF.

The rearrangement uses TRBV6-5 and TRBJ1-1; D call uncertain. Germline V gene data show CDR1 as MNHEY and CDR2 as SVGAGI. The V gene lost 8 bases and the J gene lost 2 bases, with 6 bases spanning the gap. This CDR3 is 11 amino acids long. DNA for the CDR3: TGTGCCAGCGGCAAAAACACTGAAGCTTTCTTT. It codes for CASGKNTEAFF.

This clone was recorded a few times. The chain has TRBV5-1 and TRBJ2-2, with D possibly matching TRBD1 (6 bases). V was shortened by 4 bases and J by 4 bases, with 14 bases between the two germline ends. This CDR3 has 15 residues. Germline assignment: CDR1 SGHRS and CDR2 YFSETQ. CDR3 amino acids: CASSQGHGSTGELFF. The CDR3 coding sequence is TGCGCCAGCAGCCAGGGACACGGCAGCACCGGGGAGCTGTTTTTT.

The V call is TRBV5-1, the J call TRBJ2-1; D not resolved. Germline assignment: CDR1 SGHRS and CDR2 YFSETQ. This CDR3 contains 12 residues. Between the trimmed V and J ends, which lost 4 bases and 7 bases, there was a span of 9 bases. The DNA for the CDR3 is TGCGCCAGCAGCGTCGACGGGAATGAGCAGTTCTTC. Residues: CASSVDGNEQFF.

V usage is TRBV28 and J usage is TRBJ1-1; D possibly corresponds to TRBD1 (6 bases). The CDR3 consists of 15 residues. Per germline, CDR1 MDHEN and CDR2 SYDVKM. V dropped 3 bases and J dropped 0 bases, with 11 bases sitting between them. This CDR3 is CASSFAGTLNTEAFF. CDR3 nucleotides: TGTGCCAGCAGTTTCGCTGGGACACTGAACACTGAAGCTTTCTTT.

A few counts support this clone. V and J are TRBV7-8 and TRBJ1-5; 7 nucleotides align to TRBD1. From germline, CDR1 is SGHVS and CDR2 FQNEAQ. The CDR3 length is 16 residues. The V gene end was trimmed by 3 bases and the J gene end by 0 bases; junction bases not matched to a gene: 5. The CDR3 DNA is TGTGCCAGCAGCTTGGAGGGGGCTTATAGCAATCAGCCCCAGCATTTT. Amino acids: CASSLEGAYSNQPQHF.

This CDR3 reads CASSESGLTGANVLTF. CDR3 coding DNA: TGTGCCAGCAGTGAATCTGGACTGACTGGGGCCAACGTCCTGACTTTC. The gene calls are TRBV25-1 and TRBJ2-6, with D possibly TRBD2 on 5 matching bases. CDR1 MGHDK and CDR2 SYGVNS come from the germline V gene. CDR3 length: 16 amino acids. The germline V and J ends were trimmed by 1 base and 2 bases, with 9 bases remaining between them.

The chain recombines TRBV5-4 with TRBJ1-1; 11 nucleotides match TRBD1. The germline V gene encodes CDR1 SGHNT and CDR2 YYREEE (reference sequence). The CDR3 is 17 amino acids. V gave up 1 base and J gave up 1 base; unmatched junction bases: 6. The CDR3 here is CASSLPRTGGGNTEAFF. DNA of the CDR3: TGTGCCAGCAGCTTGCCGCGGACAGGGGGCGGGAACACTGAAGCTTTCTTT. Full variable domain (rest looked up from reference TRBV5-4 and TRBJ1-1): ETGVTQSPTHLIKTRGQQVTLRCSSQSGHNTVSWYQQALGQGPQFIFQYYREEENGRGNFPPRFSGLQFPNYSSELNVNALELDDSALYLCASSLPRTGGGNTEAFFGQGTRLTVV.

The chain carries TRBV12-5 and TRBJ2-1; 7 positions match TRBD2. Trimming removed 3 bases from V and 4 bases from J; junction bases left unmatched: 9. The CDR3 is 16 amino acids. CDR1 and CDR2 from the germline V gene are LGHNT and FRNRAP. The CDR3, as DNA: TGTGCTAGTGGTTTAGATGGCGGGAGAGCTTACAATGAGCAGTTCTTC. This codes for CASGLDGGRAYNEQFF.